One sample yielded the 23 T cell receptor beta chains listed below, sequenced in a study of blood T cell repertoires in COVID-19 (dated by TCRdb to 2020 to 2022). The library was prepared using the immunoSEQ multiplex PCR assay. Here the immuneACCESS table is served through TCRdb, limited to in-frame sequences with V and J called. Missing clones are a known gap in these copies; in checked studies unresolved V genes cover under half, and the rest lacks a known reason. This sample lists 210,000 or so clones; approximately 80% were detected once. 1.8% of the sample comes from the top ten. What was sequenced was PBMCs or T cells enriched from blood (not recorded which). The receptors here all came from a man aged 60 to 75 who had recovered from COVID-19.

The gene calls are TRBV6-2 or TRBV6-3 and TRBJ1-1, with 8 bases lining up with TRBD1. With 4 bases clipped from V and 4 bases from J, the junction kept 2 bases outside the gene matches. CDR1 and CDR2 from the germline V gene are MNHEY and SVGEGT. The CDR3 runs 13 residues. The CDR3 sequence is CASSWDRLTEAFF. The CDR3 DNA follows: TGTGCCAGCAGTTGGGACAGGCTCACTGAAGCTTTCTTT.

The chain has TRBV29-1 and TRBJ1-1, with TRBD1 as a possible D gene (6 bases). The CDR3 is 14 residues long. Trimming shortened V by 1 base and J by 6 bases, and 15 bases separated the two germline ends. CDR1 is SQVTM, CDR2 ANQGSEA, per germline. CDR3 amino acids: CSVEAGVGSAEAFF. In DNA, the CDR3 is TGCAGCGTTGAAGCAGGGGTGGGGAGCGCTGAAGCTTTCTTT.

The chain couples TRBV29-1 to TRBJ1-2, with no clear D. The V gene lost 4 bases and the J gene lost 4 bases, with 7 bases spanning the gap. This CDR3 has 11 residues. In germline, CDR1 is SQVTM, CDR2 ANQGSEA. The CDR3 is CSVGRGYGYTF. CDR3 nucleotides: TGCAGCGTTGGTCGGGGCTATGGCTACACCTTC.

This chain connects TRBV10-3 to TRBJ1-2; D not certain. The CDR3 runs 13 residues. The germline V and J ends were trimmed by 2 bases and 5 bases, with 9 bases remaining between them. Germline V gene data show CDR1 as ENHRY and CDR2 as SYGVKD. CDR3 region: CAISETNLYGYTF. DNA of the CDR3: TGTGCCATCAGTGAGACGAACTTGTATGGCTACACCTTC.

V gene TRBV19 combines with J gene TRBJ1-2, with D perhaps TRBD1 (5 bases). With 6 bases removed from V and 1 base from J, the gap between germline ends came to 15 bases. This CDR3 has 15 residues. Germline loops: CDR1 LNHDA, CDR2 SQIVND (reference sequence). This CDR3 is CASSLGGGSNYGYTF. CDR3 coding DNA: TGTGCCAGTAGCCTGGGGGGAGGGAGTAACTATGGCTACACCTTC.

The CDR3, as DNA: TGTGCCAGCAATAAACCGACAAGAAACACTGAAGCTTTCTTT. This encodes CASNKPTRNTEAFF. The rearrangement joins TRBV2 to TRBJ1-1; D gene uncertain. The CDR3 is 14 residues long. The V end was cut by 7 bases, the J end by 2 bases, with 14 bases between. The germline gives CDR1 SNHLY, CDR2 FYNNEI.

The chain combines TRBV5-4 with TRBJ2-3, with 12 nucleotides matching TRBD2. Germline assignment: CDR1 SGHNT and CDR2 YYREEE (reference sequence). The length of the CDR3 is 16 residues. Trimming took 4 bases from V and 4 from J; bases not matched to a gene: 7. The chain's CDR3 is CASSVTSGGPADTQYF. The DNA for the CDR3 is TGTGCCAGCAGCGTTACTAGCGGGGGGCCTGCAGATACGCAGTATTTT.

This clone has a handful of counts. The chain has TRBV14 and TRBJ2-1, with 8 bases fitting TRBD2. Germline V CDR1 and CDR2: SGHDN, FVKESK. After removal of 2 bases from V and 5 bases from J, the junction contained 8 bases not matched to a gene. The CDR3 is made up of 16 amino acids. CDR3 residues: CASSQHIAGKDNEQFF. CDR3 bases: TGTGCCAGCAGCCAACATATAGCGGGGAAAGACAATGAGCAGTTCTTC.

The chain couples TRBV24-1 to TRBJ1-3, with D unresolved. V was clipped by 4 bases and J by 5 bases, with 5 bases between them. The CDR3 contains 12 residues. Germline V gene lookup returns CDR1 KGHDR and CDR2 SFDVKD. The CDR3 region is CATSDQRNTIYF. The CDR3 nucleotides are TGTGCCACCAGTGACCAGAGAAACACCATATATTTT.

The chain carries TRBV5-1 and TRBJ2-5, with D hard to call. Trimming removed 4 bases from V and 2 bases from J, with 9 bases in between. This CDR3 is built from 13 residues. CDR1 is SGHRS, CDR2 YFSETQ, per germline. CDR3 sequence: CASSAYLQETQYF. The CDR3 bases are TGCGCCAGCAGCGCCTACTTGCAAGAGACCCAGTACTTC. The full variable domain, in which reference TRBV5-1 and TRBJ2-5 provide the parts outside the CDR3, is KAGVTQTPRYLIKTRGQQVTLSCSPISGHRSVSWYQQTPGQGLQFLFEYFSETQRNKGNFPGRFSGRQFSNSRSEMNVSTLELGDSALYLCASSAYLQETQYFGPGTRLLVL.

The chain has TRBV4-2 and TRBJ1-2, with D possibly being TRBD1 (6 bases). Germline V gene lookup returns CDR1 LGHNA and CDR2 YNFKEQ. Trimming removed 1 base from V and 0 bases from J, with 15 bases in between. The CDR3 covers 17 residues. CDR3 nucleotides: TGTGCCAGCAGCCAAGGGGCTTCAGGGGCCCCTAACTATGGCTACACCTTC. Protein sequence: CASSQGASGAPNYGYTF.

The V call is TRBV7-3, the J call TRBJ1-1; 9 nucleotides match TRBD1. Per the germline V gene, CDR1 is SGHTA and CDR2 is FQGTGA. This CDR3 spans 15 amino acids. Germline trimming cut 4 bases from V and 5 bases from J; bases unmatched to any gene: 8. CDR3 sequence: CASSSQGQGWTEAFF. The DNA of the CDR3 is TGTGCCAGCAGCTCGCAGGGACAGGGTTGGACTGAAGCTTTCTTT.

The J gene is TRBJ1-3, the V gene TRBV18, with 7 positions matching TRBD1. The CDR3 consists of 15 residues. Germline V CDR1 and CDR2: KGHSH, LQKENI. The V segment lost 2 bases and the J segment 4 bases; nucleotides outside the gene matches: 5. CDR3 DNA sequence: TGTGCCAGCTCACCAGACAGGGTTTCGGGAAACACCATATATTTT. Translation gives CASSPDRVSGNTIYF.

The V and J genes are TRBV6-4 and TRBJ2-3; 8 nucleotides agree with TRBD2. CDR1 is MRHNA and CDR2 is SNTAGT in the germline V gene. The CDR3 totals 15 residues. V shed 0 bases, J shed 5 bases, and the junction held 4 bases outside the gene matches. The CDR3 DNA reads TGTGCCAGCAGTGACTCATCAGCGGGGGTAGATACGCAGTATTTT. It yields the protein CASSDSSAGVDTQYF.

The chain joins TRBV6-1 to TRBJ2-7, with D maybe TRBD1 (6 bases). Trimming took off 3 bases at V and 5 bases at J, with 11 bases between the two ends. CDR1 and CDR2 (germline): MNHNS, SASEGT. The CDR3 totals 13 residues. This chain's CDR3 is CASSEHRDDEQYF. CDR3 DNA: TGTGCCAGCAGTGAGCACAGGGATGACGAGCAGTACTTC.

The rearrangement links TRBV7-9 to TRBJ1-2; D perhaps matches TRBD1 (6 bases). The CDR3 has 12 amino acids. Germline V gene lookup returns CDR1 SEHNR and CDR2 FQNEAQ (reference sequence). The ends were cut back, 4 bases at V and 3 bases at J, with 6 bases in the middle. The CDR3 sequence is CASSSGDYGYTF. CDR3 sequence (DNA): TGTGCCAGCAGCTCAGGGGACTATGGCTACACCTTC.

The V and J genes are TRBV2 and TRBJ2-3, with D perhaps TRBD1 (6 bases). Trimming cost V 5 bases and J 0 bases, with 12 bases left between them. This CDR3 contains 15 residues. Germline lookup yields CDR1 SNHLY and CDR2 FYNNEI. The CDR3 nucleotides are TGTGCCAGCAGTTGGGACATTGCTAGCACAGATACGCAGTATTTT. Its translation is CASSWDIASTDTQYF.

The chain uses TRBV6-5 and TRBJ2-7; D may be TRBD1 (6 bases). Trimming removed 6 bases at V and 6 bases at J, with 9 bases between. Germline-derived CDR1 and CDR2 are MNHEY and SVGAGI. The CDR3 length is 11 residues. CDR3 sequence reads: CASRQGGEQYF. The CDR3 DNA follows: TGTGCCAGCAGACAGGGTGGCGAGCAGTACTTC.

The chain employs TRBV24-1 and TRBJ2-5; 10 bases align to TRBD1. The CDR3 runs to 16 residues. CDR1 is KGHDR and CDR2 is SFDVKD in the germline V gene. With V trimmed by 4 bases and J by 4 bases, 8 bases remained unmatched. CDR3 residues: CATSEARDRGPETQYF. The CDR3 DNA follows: TGTGCCACCAGTGAAGCCAGGGACAGGGGTCCAGAGACCCAGTACTTC.

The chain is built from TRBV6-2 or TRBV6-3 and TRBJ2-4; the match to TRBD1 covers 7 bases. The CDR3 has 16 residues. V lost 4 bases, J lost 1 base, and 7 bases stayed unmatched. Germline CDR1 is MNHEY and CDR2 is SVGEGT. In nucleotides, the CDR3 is TGTGCCAGCAGTTTCGGACAGGTGGGGGCCAAAAACATTCAGTACTTC. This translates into CASSFGQVGAKNIQYF.

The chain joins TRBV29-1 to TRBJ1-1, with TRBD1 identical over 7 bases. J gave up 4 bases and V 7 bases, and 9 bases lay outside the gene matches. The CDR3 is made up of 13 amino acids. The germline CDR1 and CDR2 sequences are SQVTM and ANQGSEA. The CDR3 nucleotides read TGCAGCGCTCAGACAGGGCCGGGCACTGAAGCTTTCTTT. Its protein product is CSAQTGPGTEAFF.

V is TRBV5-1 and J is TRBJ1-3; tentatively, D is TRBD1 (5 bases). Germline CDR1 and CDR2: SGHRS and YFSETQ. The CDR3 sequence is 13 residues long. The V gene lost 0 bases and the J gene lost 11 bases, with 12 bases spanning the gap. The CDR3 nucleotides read TGCGCCAGCAGCTTGGACGGAACAGGCCCCATATATTTT. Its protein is CASSLDGTGPIYF.

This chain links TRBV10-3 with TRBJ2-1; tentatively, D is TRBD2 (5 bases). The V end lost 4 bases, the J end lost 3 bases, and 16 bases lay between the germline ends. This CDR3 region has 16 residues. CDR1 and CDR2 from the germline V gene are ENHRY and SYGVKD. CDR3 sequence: CAISVLGRVYYNEQFF. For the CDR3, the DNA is TGTGCCATCAGTGTACTCGGGCGGGTATACTACAATGAGCAGTTCTTC.